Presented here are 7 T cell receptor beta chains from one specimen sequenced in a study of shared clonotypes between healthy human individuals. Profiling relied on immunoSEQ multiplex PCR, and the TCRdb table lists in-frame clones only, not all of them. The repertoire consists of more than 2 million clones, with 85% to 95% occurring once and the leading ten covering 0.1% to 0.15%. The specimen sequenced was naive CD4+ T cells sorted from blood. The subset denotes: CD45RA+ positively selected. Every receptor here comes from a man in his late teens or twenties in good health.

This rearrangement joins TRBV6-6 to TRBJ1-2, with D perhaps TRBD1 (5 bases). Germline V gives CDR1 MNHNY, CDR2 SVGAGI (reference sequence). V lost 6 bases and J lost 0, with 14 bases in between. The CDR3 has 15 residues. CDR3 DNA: TGTGCCAGCAGGGGACGGACGGAGGCTAACTATGGCTACACCTTC. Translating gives CASRGRTEANYGYTF.

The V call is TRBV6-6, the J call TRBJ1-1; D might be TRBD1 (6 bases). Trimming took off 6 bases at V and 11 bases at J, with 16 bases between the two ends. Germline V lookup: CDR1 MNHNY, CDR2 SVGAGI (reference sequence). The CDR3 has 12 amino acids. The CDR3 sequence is CASSGNRDKAFF. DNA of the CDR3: TGTGCCAGCAGCGGGAACAGGGACAAGGCTTTCTTT.

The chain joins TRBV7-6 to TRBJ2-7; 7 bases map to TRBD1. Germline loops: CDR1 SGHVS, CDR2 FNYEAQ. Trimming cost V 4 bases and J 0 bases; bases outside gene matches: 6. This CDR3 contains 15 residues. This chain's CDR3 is CASSSQGTTSYEQYF. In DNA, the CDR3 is TGTGCCAGCAGCTCACAGGGGACAACCTCCTACGAGCAGTACTTC.

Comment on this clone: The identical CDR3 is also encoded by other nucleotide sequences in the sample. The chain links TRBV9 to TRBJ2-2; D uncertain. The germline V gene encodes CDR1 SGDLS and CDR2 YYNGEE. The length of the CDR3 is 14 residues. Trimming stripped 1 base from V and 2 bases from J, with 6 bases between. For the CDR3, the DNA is TGTGCCAGCAGCGTAAGGGCTAACACCGGGGAGCTGTTTTTT. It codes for CASSVRANTGELFF.

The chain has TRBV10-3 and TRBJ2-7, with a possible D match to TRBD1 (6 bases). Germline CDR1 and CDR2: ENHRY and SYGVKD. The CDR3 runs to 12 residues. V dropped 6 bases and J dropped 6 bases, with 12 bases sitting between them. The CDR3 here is CAISTGLGEQYF. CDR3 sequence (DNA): TGTGCCATCAGCACAGGGTTGGGCGAGCAGTACTTC.

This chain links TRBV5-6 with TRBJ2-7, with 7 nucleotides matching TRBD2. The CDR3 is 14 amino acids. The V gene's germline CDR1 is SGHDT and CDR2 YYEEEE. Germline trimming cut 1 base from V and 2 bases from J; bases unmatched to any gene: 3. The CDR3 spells CASSLTGGTYEQYF. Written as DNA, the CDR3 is TGTGCCAGCAGCTTGACGGGAGGTACCTACGAGCAGTACTTC.

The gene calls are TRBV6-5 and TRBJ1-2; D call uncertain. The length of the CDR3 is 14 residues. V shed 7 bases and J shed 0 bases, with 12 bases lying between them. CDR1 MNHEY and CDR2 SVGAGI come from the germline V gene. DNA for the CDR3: TGTGCCAGCACCGAGGGCCCGACTAACTATGGCTACACCTTC. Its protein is CASTEGPTNYGYTF.